This TCR beta chain was captured by sequencing in a study of cytomegalovirus exposure and HLA in healthy donors (dated by TCRdb to 2016 to 2017). Regarding the complete study: A later analysis indicated that the 120 or so validation repertoires were generated on the platform also employed for the 700 or so repertoires of the first cohort. To predict cytomegalovirus infection status, the study combined high-throughput TCR immunosequencing, statistical association of individual TCRs with disease status, and machine learning. The study aimed to test whether cataloging public T cell receptors could reveal signatures of past pathogen exposure. A separate validation cohort of approximately 130 different subjects was used in addition to the roughly 670-subject first cohort. Broader findings and caveats from the paper: The authors suggested that the approach could potentially be generalized to other disease states and immunological phenotypes. Of the cluster scores, 90% to 95% were above 0 in a later analysis, which found that TCRs clustered in the first cohort also tended to co-occur in the 120 or so validation repertoires. The classifier was reported to diagnose cytomegalovirus status with high specificity and sensitivity in both the original cohort and the validation cohort. A later analysis had no HLA typing for the validation cohort, so co-occurrence there was scored across all 110 or so repertoires. Across donors, most TCR sequences were observed very rarely, whereas some public TCRs were present in many individuals. In vitro tests confirmed that a few of the cytomegalovirus-associated TCR beta chains recognize cytomegalovirus antigens. The study listed 164 TCR beta chains as associated with cytomegalovirus.

The CDR3 holds 15 amino acids from the cysteine to the phenylalanine. Only the CDR3 DNA stays, 45 bases, in frame from base 1. CDR1 and CDR2 are drawn from the germline V gene: LGHNA, YSLEER. Trimming costs V 1 base and J 8 bases, and their ends lie 17 bases apart. Donors formed part of the validation cohort, which comprised 120 subjects and was distinct from the first cohort of some 700 subjects. To note about this clone: Its antigen is still unknown. Base qualities are not recorded, but no much larger clone differs from it by a single base.

Library generation was performed with the immunoSEQ multiplex PCR assay. The authors' pipeline ran thus. To diagnose cytomegalovirus status from the catalog of TCR beta chain sequences, a statistical classification framework was built. The table was pulled from immuneACCESS by TCRdb, which kept in-frame rearrangements only. Such tables lose some clones; where checked, under half of the loss comes from unresolved V genes, and the rest has no known cause. V, J and clone size derive from that table, while D and trimming were established from the DNA sequence. The sample table shows some 160,000 clones, and 90% to 95% are seen once. The ten largest clones add up to 0.6% to 0.8% of the sample.

The receptor was isolated from a man aged 18 to 30 in good health and CMV-seronegative. Input material: PBMCs. Recombination linked TRBV4-3 to TRBJ1-2; the D gene is unclear. The CDR3 reads CASSQGRPLIGGYTF. The bases read TGCGCCAGCAGCCAAGGCAGGCCTCTAATTGGGGGCTACACCTTC.